This T cell receptor beta chain was identified in a study of blood T cell repertoires in COVID-19. The wider study: Acute-phase and convalescent COVID-19 samples originated in the United States, Italy and Spain. PBMCs, B-cell-depleted T cells, or T cells provided the cDNA or gDNA that made up the material.

CDR3 length: 13 amino acids. The J segment lost 7 bases and the V segment lost 2 bases, leaving 4 bases of the junction unmatched. Germline-derived CDR1 and CDR2 are SQVTM and ANQGSEA. Original methodology: Reference gene primers were amplified, and this amplification served to estimate nucleated cell counts. TCRdb's table, derived via immunoSEQ multiplex PCR, lists solely in-frame clones and lacks some. Clonal size and the V and J genes are those of that table, whereas D and trimming came from the DNA. The table has 95,000 to 150,000 clones, roughly 82% seen once; the top ten hold approximately 5.3%.

The clonotype comes from a human donor in a cohort sampled during active COVID-19. The chain couples TRBV29-1 to TRBJ2-7, with 11 bases matching TRBD1. The sequenced sample consisted of peripheral blood. In DNA, the CDR3 is TGCAGCGTTGAACGGGACAGGGGGGGTGAGCAGTACTTC. It is translated as CSVERDRGGEQYF.